What follows are 19 T cell receptor beta chains derived from one specimen sequenced in a study of cytomegalovirus exposure and HLA in healthy donors. This PCR relied on a set of 60 Vbeta primers and 13 Jbeta primers. Profiling relied on immunoSEQ multiplex PCR, and the TCRdb table lists in-frame clones only, not all of them. This table lists some 80,000 clones. The sample taken for sequencing was PBMCs. The receptor set was obtained from a man aged 50 to 59 in good health and CMV-seropositive.

The gene calls are TRBV15 and TRBJ1-1, with a tentative D call TRBD1 (6 bases). Trimming cost V 0 bases and J 6 bases, with 14 bases left between them. This CDR3 region has 15 residues. Germline V gene lookup returns CDR1 LNHNV and CDR2 YYDKDF (reference sequence). The DNA for the CDR3 is TGTGCCACCAGCAGAGATGGGACAACGGACTCTGAAGCTTTCTTT. The encoded protein is CATSRDGTTDSEAFF. Supplemented by reference TRBV15 and TRBJ1-1, the full variable domain reads DAMVIQNPRYQVTQFGKPVTLSCSQTLNHNVMYWYQQKSSQAPKLLFHYYDKDFNNEADTPDNFQSRRPNTSFCFLDIRSPGLGDTAMYLCATSRDGTTDSEAFFGQGTRLTVV.

V and J are TRBV10-3 and TRBJ2-1; 9 nucleotides match TRBD2. The germline V gene encodes CDR1 ENHRY and CDR2 SYGVKD. Germline trimming cut 3 bases from V and 6 bases from J; bases unmatched to any gene: 9. The length of the CDR3 is 16 residues. The CDR3 sequence: CAISDSSGERRNEQFF. In DNA form, the CDR3 reads TGTGCCATCAGTGACTCTAGCGGGGAAAGGCGCAATGAGCAGTTCTTC.

The chain carries TRBV5-1 and TRBJ1-4, with D perhaps matching TRBD1 (6 bases). Germline assignment: CDR1 SGHRS and CDR2 YFSETQ. This CDR3 region has 15 residues. V shed 1 base and J shed 7 bases, with 14 bases lying between them. The CDR3 loop reads CASSLNPTGGEKLFF. The DNA for the CDR3 is TGCGCCAGCAGCTTGAATCCGACAGGAGGTGAAAAACTGTTTTTT.

Note on this clone: An end of the junction does not agree with germline; a read error may underlie this. This chain joins TRBV7-9 and TRBJ1-1; 7 bases are a match to TRBD1. The CDR3 has 13 amino acids. Germline values: CDR1 SEHNR, CDR2 FQNEAQ (reference sequence). The CDR3 sequence is CANSRQGNTEAFF. CDR3 DNA sequence: TGTGCCAACAGCCGACAGGGAAACACTGAAGCTTTCTTT. The whole variable domain, filled in from reference TRBV7-9 and TRBJ1-1, reads DTGVSQNPRHKITKRGQNVTFRCDPISEHNRLYWYRQTLGQGPEFLTYFQNEAQLEKSRLLSDRFSAERPKGSFSTLEIQRTEQGDSAMYLCANSRQGNTEAFFGQGTRLTVV.

The chain combines TRBV9 with TRBJ2-1, with TRBD2 matching 15 bases. Germline values: CDR1 SGDLS, CDR2 YYNGEE. V was pared by 0 bases and J by 9 bases, with 1 base of the junction left unmatched. This CDR3 comprises 15 residues. In DNA, the CDR3 is TGTGCCAGCAGCGTAGGGACTAGCGGGGGGGGTGAGCAGTTCTTC. Encoded protein: CASSVGTSGGGEQFF. Complete variable domain (other parts from reference TRBV9 and TRBJ2-1): DSGVTQTPKHLITATGQRVTLRCSPRSGDLSVYWYQQSLDQGLQFLIQYYNGEERAKGNILERFSAQQFPDLHSELNLSSLELGDSALYFCASSVGTSGGGEQFFGPGTRLTVL.

The chain carries TRBV7-7 and TRBJ2-7; 10 nucleotides line up with TRBD1. Trimming at V came to 5 bases and at J to 7 bases, leaving 14 bases not matched to a gene. The CDR3 length is 16 residues. Germline V gives CDR1 SSHAT, CDR2 FNYEAQ (reference sequence). CDR3 sequence: CASSQDRGQGRGEQYV. CDR3 coding DNA: TGTGCCAGCAGCCAAGATAGGGGACAGGGGAGGGGAGAGCAGTACGTC.

The genes are TRBV5-4 and TRBJ2-2, with D possibly matching TRBD2 (5 bases). Germline V lookup: CDR1 SGHNT, CDR2 YYREEE (reference sequence). Trimming took 4 bases from V and 3 from J, leaving 16 bases between them. The CDR3 consists of 16 residues. The CDR3 DNA follows: TGTGCCAGCAGCCGAATGGGGAAGGGAGACACCGGGGAGCTGTTTTTT. Its protein product is CASSRMGKGDTGELFF.

The J gene is TRBJ2-5, the V gene TRBV10-3; no clear D gene. Per germline, CDR1 ENHRY and CDR2 SYGVKD. Trimming pared 4 bases from V and 1 base from J, leaving 7 bases between. CDR3 length: 13 amino acids. CDR3 sequence reads: CAISAYGQETQYF. The CDR3 DNA follows: TGTGCCATCAGTGCCTACGGCCAAGAGACCCAGTACTTC.

The chain combines TRBV29-1 with TRBJ2-7; 7 bases align to TRBD1. J gave up 12 bases and V 6 bases, and 11 bases lay outside the gene matches. CDR1 and CDR2 (germline): SQVTM, ANQGSEA. This CDR3 is built from 11 residues. CDR3 sequence: CSVWDSSTWYV. The CDR3 DNA reads TGCAGCGTGTGGGACAGCAGTACGTGGTACGTC.

This chain uses TRBV4-1 with TRBJ2-1, with 8 bases aligning to TRBD2. V was pared by 4 bases and J by 4 bases, with 9 bases of the junction left unmatched. The CDR3 totals 16 residues. Germline V CDR1 and CDR2: MGHRA, YSYEKL. CDR3 residues: CASSPISGGPYNEQFF. CDR3 sequence (DNA): TGCGCCAGCAGCCCCATAAGCGGGGGCCCTTACAATGAGCAGTTCTTC.

V usage is TRBV7-8 and J usage is TRBJ1-5; D is unresolved. Germline V gene data show CDR1 as SGHVS and CDR2 as FQNEAQ. This CDR3 has 12 residues. The V gene lost 5 bases and the J gene lost 3 bases, with 5 bases spanning the gap. The CDR3 coding sequence is TGTGCCAGCAGCCAGGACAATCAGCCCCAGCATTTT. As protein: CASSQDNQPQHF.

The rearrangement links TRBV9 to TRBJ2-7; 7 nucleotides align to TRBD1. The CDR3 length is 13 residues. The V segment lost 4 bases and the J segment 4 bases; nucleotides outside the gene matches: 5. The germline gives CDR1 SGDLS, CDR2 YYNGEE. DNA for the CDR3: TGTGCCAGCAGCTCAGGGGGTCTATACGAGCAGTACTTC. Translating it yields CASSSGGLYEQYF.

This rearrangement joins TRBV5-1 to TRBJ2-3, with TRBD2 identical over 7 bases. This CDR3 spans 16 amino acids. V was pared by 1 base and J by 0 bases, with 5 bases of the junction left unmatched. The germline V gene has CDR1 SGHRS and CDR2 YFSETQ. This CDR3 reads CASSLNPGGSTDTQYF. The CDR3 DNA follows: TGCGCCAGCAGCTTGAACCCGGGAGGTAGCACAGATACGCAGTATTTT.

The chain combines TRBV27 with TRBJ2-5; weak D call: TRBD1 (6 bases). Germline V lookup: CDR1 MNHEY, CDR2 SMNVEV (reference sequence). CDR3 length equals 13 residues. V lost 6 bases to trimming and J lost 2 bases, with 10 bases between them. CDR3 sequence: CASRTGQQETQYF. The CDR3 coding sequence is TGTGCCAGCAGGACCGGACAGCAAGAGACCCAGTACTTC.

Regarding this clone: The sample holds other DNA sequences that translate to the same CDR3. The rearrangement links TRBV6-5 to TRBJ1-1; 10 positions agree with TRBD1. Germline lookup yields CDR1 MNHEY and CDR2 SVGAGI. The CDR3 loop spans 15 amino acids. Trimming cost V 2 bases and J 4 bases; bases outside gene matches: 4. The CDR3 spells CASSYIGDRGTEAFF. CDR3 nucleotides: TGTGCCAGCAGTTACATAGGGGACAGGGGCACTGAAGCTTTCTTT.

The rearrangement links TRBV6-5 to TRBJ2-1; tentatively, D is TRBD1 (5 bases). Germline lookup yields CDR1 MNHEY and CDR2 SVGAGI. This CDR3 has 15 residues. Trimming took off 0 bases at V and 7 bases at J, with 13 bases between the two ends. As DNA, the CDR3 is TGTGCCAGCAGTTACTCGGTCCAGGGATTGAATGAGCAGTTCTTC. Translated: CASSYSVQGLNEQFF.

The chain couples TRBV28 to TRBJ2-1, with D unclear. Germline V lookup: CDR1 MDHEN, CDR2 SYDVKM. The length of the CDR3 is 12 residues. Between the trimmed V and J ends, which lost 4 bases and 6 bases, there was a span of 7 bases. Here the CDR3 DNA reads TGTGCCAGCAGTTATTTCGGCAATGAGCAGTTCTTC. Protein sequence: CASSYFGNEQFF. The whole variable domain, remainder taken from reference TRBV28 and TRBJ2-1, is DVKVTQSSRYLVKRTGEKVFLECVQDMDHENMFWYRQDPGLGLRLIYFSYDVKMKEKGDIPEGYSVSREKKERFSLILESASTNQTSMYLCASSYFGNEQFFGPGTRLTVL.

The chain employs TRBV6-5 and TRBJ2-5; 7 bases align to TRBD1. J was trimmed by 4 bases and V by 5 bases; bases with no gene match: 7. Germline V lookup: CDR1 MNHEY, CDR2 SVGAGI. This CDR3 region has 14 residues. This CDR3 is CASSPRQGGETQYF. DNA of the CDR3: TGTGCCAGCAGTCCTCGACAGGGTGGAGAGACCCAGTACTTC.

This chain connects TRBV29-1 to TRBJ2-1, with 10 nucleotides matching TRBD2. CDR1 and CDR2 (germline): SQVTM, ANQGSEA. The CDR3 extends over 14 amino acids. Trimming at V came to 4 bases and at J to 6 bases, leaving 6 bases not matched to a gene. CDR3: CSVGGVAGGNEQFF. The CDR3 bases are TGCAGCGTTGGGGGAGTAGCGGGGGGCAATGAGCAGTTCTTC.